The 25 T cell receptor beta chains reported below all come from one sample, sequenced in a study of cytomegalovirus exposure and HLA in healthy donors. Amplification used 60 Vbeta primers and 13 Jbeta primers. Clones were sequenced by immunoSEQ multiplex PCR, and TCRdb holds only the in-frame ones, with some missing. The data hold about 200,000 clones, with around 79% observed a single time. The sample consisted of PBMCs. Receptors were obtained from a woman aged 45 to 65 in good health and CMV-seronegative.

The J gene is TRBJ1-2, the V gene TRBV7-2; 9 nucleotides line up with TRBD1. V shed 3 bases and J 6 bases; nucleotides not matched to a gene: 2. The CDR3 contains 13 residues. Germline lookup yields CDR1 SGHTA and CDR2 FQGNSA. The DNA for the CDR3 is TGTGCCAGCAGCTTTAGGACAGGGGATGGCTACACCTTC. Translating gives CASSFRTGDGYTF.

V is TRBV5-6 and J is TRBJ1-6, with D tentatively TRBD1 (5 bases). CDR3 length: 13 residues. The V end was cut by 4 bases, the J end by 7 bases, with 9 bases between. Looked up from germline, CDR1 is SGHDT and CDR2 is YYEEEE. CDR3 bases: TGTGCCAGCAGCGCGGGGGTGAATTCACCCCTCCACTTT. Translation: CASSAGVNSPLHF.

The genes are TRBV9 and TRBJ1-2; 10 bases agree with TRBD1. This CDR3 has 15 residues. V gave up 2 bases and J gave up 6 bases; unmatched junction bases: 7. CDR1 SGDLS and CDR2 YYNGEE come from the germline V gene. In DNA, the CDR3 is TGTGCCAGCAGCGTTAGGAGGGACAGGGGTAATGGCTACACCTTC. Its translation: CASSVRRDRGNGYTF.

This sequence joins TRBV2 and TRBJ2-3, with D tentatively TRBD2 (5 bases). V shed 2 bases and J shed 2 bases, with 11 bases lying between them. The CDR3 is 15 amino acids. Germline V gene sequence: CDR1 SNHLY, CDR2 FYNNEI. Here the CDR3 DNA reads TGTGCCAGCAGTGAATGGGGAGATTACACAGATACGCAGTATTTT. This codes for CASSEWGDYTDTQYF.

The CDR3 loop reads CASSSQGGFEKLFF. The DNA for the CDR3 is TGTGCCAGCAGCTCCCAGGGCGGTTTCGAAAAACTGTTTTTT. The V gene is TRBV9, the J gene TRBJ1-4, with D maybe TRBD1 (5 bases). CDR3 length: 14 amino acids. The ends were cut back, 4 bases at V and 8 bases at J, with 15 bases in the middle. Germline values: CDR1 SGDLS, CDR2 YYNGEE.

On this clone: Germline and junction disagree at one end, which may indicate a read error. The chain links TRBV2 to TRBJ1-5; D ambiguous. The germline V gene has CDR1 SNHLY and CDR2 FYNNEI. The length of the CDR3 is 14 residues. The CDR3 coding sequence is TGTACCAGCAGTGAAGCTATTAGCAATCAGCCCCAGCATTTT. This codes for CTSSEAISNQPQHF.

The chain is built from TRBV19 and TRBJ1-2; the match to TRBD1 covers 7 bases. The CDR3 loop spans 14 amino acids. Germline CDR1 is LNHDA and CDR2 is SQIVND (reference sequence). Losses at the gene ends were 7 bases for V and 2 bases for J; bases not matched to a gene: 7. CDR3 nucleotide sequence: TGTGCCAGTACCAACAGGGGCGCAAACTATGGCTACACCTTC. Protein: CASTNRGANYGYTF.

This clone has more than one count but fewer than ten. This same CDR3 is encoded by further DNA sequences in the sample. The chain's CDR3 is CASSRGLAGVGSGANVLTF. CDR3 nucleotides: TGTGCCAGCAGCCGCGGACTAGCGGGGGTGGGCTCTGGGGCCAACGTCCTGACTTTC. This sequence joins TRBV5-4 and TRBJ2-6, with 13 bases aligning to TRBD2. This CDR3 contains 19 residues. Germline CDR1 and CDR2: SGHNT and YYREEE (reference sequence). With 4 bases clipped from V and 0 bases from J, the junction kept 7 bases outside the gene matches. The whole variable domain, remainder taken from reference TRBV5-4 and TRBJ2-6, is ETGVTQSPTHLIKTRGQQVTLRCSSQSGHNTVSWYQQALGQGPQFIFQYYREEENGRGNFPPRFSGLQFPNYSSELNVNALELDDSALYLCASSRGLAGVGSGANVLTFGAGSRLTVL.

The CDR3 here is CASSAQGAMGGNTIYF. In nucleotides, the CDR3 is TGTGCCAGCAGCGCCCAGGGGGCGATGGGGGGAAACACCATATATTTT. The chain links TRBV9 to TRBJ1-3; 8 bases fit TRBD1. The germline V gene encodes CDR1 SGDLS and CDR2 YYNGEE. V lost 3 bases and J lost 4; bases outside the gene matches: 9. CDR3 length: 16 residues.

The rearrangement links TRBV18 to TRBJ1-1, with 9 bases lining up with TRBD1. Unmatched junction bases numbered 10, after V lost 3 bases and J lost 5 bases. Germline CDR1 KGHSH, CDR2 LQKENI. The CDR3 runs 16 residues. The CDR3 bases are TGTGCCAGCTCACCCGTCTTACAGGGGGCACGGACTGAAGCTTTCTTT. It is translated as CASSPVLQGARTEAFF.

The V call is TRBV5-1, the J call TRBJ1-4, with a weak D call TRBD1 (6 bases). The germline V and J ends were trimmed by 4 bases and 8 bases, with 15 bases remaining between them. Germline V gives CDR1 SGHRS, CDR2 YFSETQ. The CDR3 sequence is 14 residues long. CDR3 DNA sequence: TGCGCCAGCAGCCCGACGACAGGATCCGAAAAACTGTTTTTT. This encodes CASSPTTGSEKLFF.

V is TRBV19 and J is TRBJ1-1; the D is unclear. V lost 4 bases to trimming and J lost 4 bases, with 13 bases between them. Per germline, CDR1 LNHDA and CDR2 SQIVND (reference sequence). The CDR3 covers 14 residues. Written as DNA, the CDR3 is TGTGCCAGTAGTAGTTACCGAAGGAGCACTGAAGCTTTCTTT. This codes for CASSSYRRSTEAFF. Complete variable domain (other parts from reference TRBV19 and TRBJ1-1): DGGITQSPKYLFRKEGQNVTLSCEQNLNHDAMYWYRQDPGQGLRLIYYSQIVNDFQKGDIAEGYSVSREKKESFPLTVTSAQKNPTAFYLCASSSYRRSTEAFFGQGTRLTVV.

A single count supports this clone. DNA of the CDR3: TGTGCCACCAGCAGAGAAATTGCACAGGGAGTAGTAGGAGAAAAACTGTTTTTT. This translates into CATSREIAQGVVGEKLFF. The chain carries TRBV15 and TRBJ1-4; D may be TRBD1 (6 bases). V lost 0 bases and J lost 8, with 22 bases in between. Germline V gives CDR1 LNHNV, CDR2 YYDKDF (reference sequence). The CDR3 loop spans 18 amino acids. Based on the CDR3 plus reference TRBV15 and TRBJ1-4, the full variable domain is DAMVIQNPRYQVTQFGKPVTLSCSQTLNHNVMYWYQQKSSQAPKLLFHYYDKDFNNEADTPDNFQSRRPNTSFCFLDIRSPGLGDTAMYLCATSREIAQGVVGEKLFFGSGTQLSVL.

The rearrangement links TRBV9 to TRBJ2-2; 11 bases agree with TRBD1. In germline, CDR1 is SGDLS, CDR2 YYNGEE. Unmatched junction bases numbered 6, after V lost 5 bases and J lost 6 bases. CDR3 length: 15 amino acids. The CDR3 sequence: CASRPGQGVAGELFF. Here the CDR3 DNA reads TGTGCCAGCAGACCGGGACAGGGGGTGGCCGGGGAGCTGTTTTTT.

The genes are TRBV2 and TRBJ2-7; D might be TRBD2 (5 bases). The V gene lost 5 bases and the J gene lost 4 bases, with 12 bases spanning the gap. Germline-derived CDR1 and CDR2 are SNHLY and FYNNEI. This CDR3 contains 13 residues. This chain's CDR3 is CASSSGQRYEQYF. Written as DNA, the CDR3 is TGTGCCAGCAGTAGCGGTCAACGATACGAGCAGTACTTC.

The chain couples TRBV28 to TRBJ1-5; 9 bases map to TRBD1. CDR3 size: 18 residues. Trimming removed 8 bases from V and 2 bases from J; junction bases left unmatched: 16. Germline CDR1 is MDHEN and CDR2 is SYDVKM. The CDR3 DNA is TGTGCCAGCGGCCGTCCGGGACAGGGTGCCCCGGGCAATCAGCCCCAGCATTTT. Amino acid sequence: CASGRPGQGAPGNQPQHF.

A word on this clone: One junction end disagrees with the germline gene, perhaps due to a read error. V and J are TRBV25-1 and TRBJ1-1; no clear D. This CDR3 is 14 amino acids long. CDR1 is MGHDK, CDR2 SYGVNS, per germline. CDR3 DNA sequence: TGTGCCAGCAGCCCCCGAGCGGCAAACACTGAAGTTTTCTTT. Protein product: CASSPRAANTEVFF.

The chain combines TRBV18 with TRBJ2-2; the D is unclear. Germline CDR1 is KGHSH and CDR2 is LQKENI. Trimming stripped 3 bases from V and 0 bases from J, with 11 bases between. There are 16 residues in the CDR3. CDR3 amino acids: CASSPILAANTGELFF. CDR3 nucleotides: TGTGCCAGCTCACCTATCCTGGCGGCGAACACCGGGGAGCTGTTTTTT. Drawing the rest from reference TRBV18 and TRBJ2-2, the complete variable domain is NAGVMQNPRHLVRRRGQEARLRCSPMKGHSHVYWYRQLPEEGLKFMVYLQKENIIDESGMPKERFSAEFPKEGPSILRIQQVVRGDSAAYFCASSPILAANTGELFFGEGSRLTVL.

This rearrangement joins TRBV29-1 to TRBJ2-7, with D perhaps TRBD1 (5 bases). The CDR3 is 16 amino acids. With 1 base removed from V and 1 base from J, the gap between germline ends came to 17 bases. CDR1 is SQVTM and CDR2 is ANQGSEA in the germline V gene. CDR3 region: CSVEGPGKVGSYEQYF. CDR3 coding DNA: TGCAGCGTTGAAGGCCCAGGGAAGGTAGGGTCCTACGAGCAGTACTTC.

V and J are TRBV19 and TRBJ2-1; D might be TRBD2 (6 bases). The V gene's germline CDR1 is LNHDA and CDR2 SQIVND (reference sequence). The CDR3 extends over 15 amino acids. Trimming removed 5 bases at V and 7 bases at J, with 18 bases between. This CDR3 reads CASSLLVGGRNEQFF. CDR3 nucleotide sequence: TGTGCCAGTAGTCTACTGGTGGGGGGTCGGAATGAGCAGTTCTTC.

This clone was observed once. The V and J genes are TRBV7-3 and TRBJ2-1; 12 bases line up with TRBD1. CDR1 is SGHTA and CDR2 is FQGTGA in the germline V gene. The CDR3 extends over 17 amino acids. V was pared by 4 bases and J by 8 bases, with 12 bases of the junction left unmatched. CDR3 sequence (DNA): TGTGCCAGCAGCTCGGGGACAGGGGGCGCCCCCAGGCATGAGCAGTTCTTC. Protein sequence: CASSSGTGGAPRHEQFF.

J is TRBJ2-5 and V is TRBV18; 11 positions match TRBD2. The CDR3 spans 16 residues. Germline V gene sequence: CDR1 KGHSH, CDR2 LQKENI. V was clipped by 6 bases and J by 9 bases; unmatched bases: 15. Here the CDR3 reads CASSRAGTSGPPAQYF. In DNA form, the CDR3 reads TGTGCCAGCTCGCGCGCCGGGACTAGCGGACCCCCCGCCCAGTACTTC.

V usage is TRBV19 and J usage is TRBJ2-4, with 11 bases that match TRBD2. CDR1 is LNHDA and CDR2 is SQIVND in the germline V gene (reference sequence). CDR3 length equals 19 residues. With V trimmed by 5 bases and J by 1 base, 13 bases remained unmatched. The CDR3 DNA reads TGTGCCAGTAGTCCATGGACTAGCGGGCTAGGCCCTGCCAAAAACATTCAGTACTTC. As protein: CASSPWTSGLGPAKNIQYF. Full variable domain (rest looked up from reference TRBV19 and TRBJ2-4): DGGITQSPKYLFRKEGQNVTLSCEQNLNHDAMYWYRQDPGQGLRLIYYSQIVNDFQKGDIAEGYSVSREKKESFPLTVTSAQKNPTAFYLCASSPWTSGLGPAKNIQYFGAGTRLSVL.

The chain combines TRBV28 with TRBJ2-7, with 12 bases fitting TRBD2. CDR1 is MDHEN, CDR2 SYDVKM, per germline. V was pared by 6 bases and J by 4 bases, with 10 bases of the junction left unmatched. The CDR3 sequence is 16 residues long. CDR3 nucleotides: TGTGCCAGCAGCTCAGTACTAGCGGGAGGTCGGTACGAGCAGTACTTC. As protein: CASSSVLAGGRYEQYF.

J is TRBJ2-5 and V is TRBV7-9, with TRBD2 identical over 12 bases. The CDR3 contains 17 residues. J was trimmed by 5 bases and V by 4 bases; bases with no gene match: 11. CDR1 is SEHNR, CDR2 FQNEAQ, per germline (reference sequence). CDR3 in DNA: TGTGCCAGCAGCTCTGGACTAGCGGGGCCAGGGACGGAGACCCAGTACTTC. It yields the protein CASSSGLAGPGTETQYF.